This T cell receptor (beta chain) derives from a study of response to subunit inactivated influenza vaccine. Note on this clonotype: Its antigen is still unknown.

TCRdb re-called the RT-PCR reads through MiXCR, storing one row per CDR3 protein. The sample holds roughly 570,000 distinct CDR3 sequences; 10% to 15% are singletons and the top ten take 10% to 15%. V lost 5 bases and J 5 bases, leaving 16 bases between the germline ends. The CDR3 loop spans 14 amino acids. The V gene's germline CDR1 is MNHEY and CDR2 SMNVEV (reference sequence). Study outcomes and limitations: The study's authors posited that every seasonal influenza vaccination enlists few new T cells.

This TCR came from a man between 45 and 60 years old who received an inactivated influenza vaccine. J is TRBJ2-7 and V is TRBV27; D is undetermined. The source was PBMCs from blood, collected about 6 weeks after vaccination. The CDR3 DNA is TGTGCCAGCAGTCCCTCGGTCGGCGGCGACGAGCAGTACTTC. It yields the protein CASSPSVGGDEQYF.